The rows below give T cell receptor beta chains drawn from one sample of a study of beta chain features in type 1 diabetes. Assay used: immunoSEQ multiplex PCR; TCRdb lists only in-frame clones, some missing. Among a few hundred thousand clones listed, 9.5% to 10% were seen once. The sequenced material came from central memory CD4+ T cells from blood. The receptors derive from a man aged 30-40 years with type 1 diabetes. CDR3s include the opening cysteine and the closing phenylalanine or tryptophan. Fields, in order: clone size, D gene, CDR3 length, V gene, J gene, CDR3 DNA, CDR3 protein. The D gene is left open where the match is weak. Clone size is given for some rows only: seen once, a few or many times, or a class if the clone is expanded.

NA	NA	13	TRBV18	TRBJ2-5	TGTGCCAGCTCACGCCTCCACCAAGAGACCCAGTACTTC	CASSRLHQETQYF
NA	NA	13	TRBV29-1	TRBJ1-1	TGCAGCGTTGAATATGGTCGGCGGACTGAAGCTTTCTTT	CSVEYGRRTEAFF
NA	NA	14	TRBV5-1	TRBJ2-2	TGCGCCAGCAGCTTGAGCAGTGGAGCCGGGGAGCTGTTTTTT	CASSLSSGAGELFF
NA	TRBD1	14	TRBV18	TRBJ1-1	TGTGCCAGCTCACCGCCACAGGGGGACACTGAAGCTTTCTTT	CASSPPQGDTEAFF
many	NA	18	TRBV4-1	TRBJ2-3	TGCGCCAGCAGCCAACGCGGGGGAAACAGGGGATACACAGATACGCAGTATTTT	CASSQRGGNRGYTDTQYF
many	NA	11	TRBV5-6	TRBJ2-1	TGTGCCAGCAGCGAGGCGGATGAGCAGTTCTTC	CASSEADEQFF
NA	NA	16	TRBV7-3	TRBJ1-1	TGTGCCAGCAGCTTAGTCAGTGTCTCCATGAACACTGAAGCTTTCTTT	CASSLVSVSMNTEAFF
NA	NA	13	TRBV7-2	TRBJ2-2	TGTGCCAGCAGCTCCATGGGGGGTGGGGAGCTGTTTTTT	CASSSMGGGELFF
NA	NA	13	TRBV9	TRBJ2-3	TGTGCCAGCAGCGTAGCTGGCTCGAATACGCAGTATTTT	CASSVAGSNTQYF
NA	NA	13	TRBV6-6	TRBJ2-3	TGTGCCAGCAGACCCGATAGCACAGATACGCAGTATTTT	CASRPDSTDTQYF
few	TRBD1	15	TRBV28	TRBJ1-2	TGTGCCAGCAGTTCAACGGGACAGACAAACTATGGCTACACCTTC	CASSSTGQTNYGYTF
NA	NA	13	TRBV7-2	TRBJ2-7	TGTGCCAGCACCCTACATGTCTCCTACGAGCAGTACTTC	CASTLHVSYEQYF
few	NA	16	TRBV5-4	TRBJ2-5	TGTGCCAGCAGCCCAGTAGGCCAGGGTACAGGGGAGACCCAGTACTTC	CASSPVGQGTGETQYF
NA	NA	12	TRBV6-6	TRBJ2-5	TGTGCCAGCAGTACAGGGTCTGGGACCCAGTACTTC	CASSTGSGTQYF
NA	NA	15	TRBV28	TRBJ2-7	TGTGCCAGCAGTCCCCTCGACAGTGGATCCTACGAGCAGTACTTC	CASSPLDSGSYEQYF
few	TRBD1	14	TRBV11-2	TRBJ1-5	TGTGCCAGCAGCTCCTCTCAGGGGGATCAGCCCCAGCATTTT	CASSSSQGDQPQHF
few	NA	13	TRBV9	TRBJ1-1	TGTGCCAGCAGCCGTGTGGCGAACACTGAAGCTTTCTTT	CASSRVANTEAFF
once	NA	11	TRBV28	TRBJ2-1	TGTGCCAGCACCCTCCAGGGGGGGCAGTTCTTC	CASTLQGGQFF